Each of the 5 T cell receptor beta chains below was sequenced from the same sample in a study of T cells in Graves' hyperthyroidism and ophthalmopathy. Using RNA transcripts as the source, TCR beta CDR3 regions were amplified. A first-round RT-PCR of the TCR CDR3 used the HTBI primer set. One entry per CDR3 protein, called by TCRdb with MiXCR from the multiplex PCR reads. The sample has approximately 510,000 distinct CDR3 sequences; more than 20% are singletons. The material sequenced was blood. The receptors stem from a man aged 18 to 35 with Graves' hyperthyroidism.

The rearrangement links TRBV11-1 to TRBJ1-5; D gene unclear. Germline-derived CDR1 and CDR2 are SGHAT and FQDESV (reference sequence). CDR3 size: 19 residues. Between the trimmed V and J ends, which lost 4 bases and 2 bases, there was a span of 24 bases. This CDR3 reads CASSSFQDGGLLGNQPQHF. The CDR3, as DNA: TGTGCCAGCAGCTCCTTCCAGGACGGAGGACTCCTGGGCAATCAGCCCCAGCATTTT.

The rearrangement joins TRBV20-1 to TRBJ2-5, with TRBD2 as a possible D gene (5 bases). Germline-derived CDR1 and CDR2 are DFQATT and SNEGSKA (reference sequence). This CDR3 spans 12 amino acids. V shed 7 bases and J shed 7 bases, with 16 bases lying between them. In nucleotides, the CDR3 is TGCAGTGACGGAAAACGAGAGGGGACCCAGTACTTC. Encoded protein: CSDGKREGTQYF.

The chain employs TRBV11-2 and TRBJ2-5; TRBD1 matches at 12 bases. Per the germline V gene, CDR1 is SGHAT and CDR2 is FQNNGV. V lost 5 bases and J lost 4; bases outside the gene matches: 11. This CDR3 has 17 amino acids. The CDR3 DNA reads TGTGCCAGCAGCCCCCCGGGACAGGGGGCGGGAAGAGAGACCCAGTACTTC. This sequence encodes CASSPPGQGAGRETQYF.

This chain connects TRBV6-2 or TRBV6-3 to TRBJ1-5; a weak D match, TRBD1 (6 bases). The CDR3 runs to 17 residues. Germline loops: CDR1 MNHEY, CDR2 SVGEGT. V was trimmed by 0 bases and J by 0 bases, leaving 12 bases between them. CDR3 in amino acids: CASSYSGQPYSNQPQHF. CDR3 in DNA: TGTGCCAGCAGTTACTCAGGACAGCCTTATAGCAATCAGCCCCAGCATTTT.

This clonotype was seen at least ten times. The rearrangement uses TRBV2 and TRBJ1-1, with 8 bases that match TRBD1. J gave up 4 bases and V 5 bases, and 6 bases lay outside the gene matches. Germline lookup yields CDR1 SNHLY and CDR2 FYNNEI. This CDR3 is 14 amino acids long. CDR3 in amino acids: CASSTQGEVTEAFF. DNA of the CDR3: TGTGCCAGCAGTACACAGGGGGAAGTCACTGAAGCTTTCTTT. Full variable domain (remainder filled in from reference TRBV2 and TRBJ1-1): EPEVTQTPSHQVTQMGQEVILRCVPISNHLYFYWYRQILGQKVEFLVSFYNNEISEKSEIFDDQFSVERPDGSNFTLKIRSTKLEDSAMYFCASSTQGEVTEAFFGQGTRLTVV.